The 32 T cell receptor beta chains given below trace back to one sample, sequenced in a study of neurological immune-mediated disorders. TCRdb recomputed calls from the 5' RACE reads with MiXCR, one row per CDR3 protein. This table holds around 47,000 distinct CDR3 sequences, 20% to 25% found once. Time point in this sample: technical triplicate 3. The material sequenced was PBMCs. These TCRs come from a man aged 55-75 years with HTLV-1-associated myelopathy (HAM/TSP).

Points on this clonotype: A much larger clone lies a single base off, so this may be a read error. V usage is TRBV12-3 or TRBV12-4 and J usage is TRBJ2-3; a weak D match, TRBD1 (5 bases). CDR3 length: 14 residues. Trimming took off 4 bases at V and 0 bases at J, with 8 bases between the two ends. Here the CDR3 reads CASSYQGSTDTQYF. The CDR3 nucleotides read TGTGCCAGCAGTTATCAGGGAAGCACAGATACGCAGTATTTT.

This clonotype came up many times. The chain is built from TRBV5-4 and TRBJ2-7; 10 bases are shared with TRBD1. With V trimmed by 4 bases and J by 3 bases, 7 bases remained unmatched. Germline lookup yields CDR1 SGHNT and CDR2 YYREEE (reference sequence). CDR3 length: 15 residues. DNA of the CDR3: TGTGCCAGCAGCACCGGGACAGGGGCAGGCTACGAGCAGTACTTC. Encoded protein: CASSTGTGAGYEQYF.

The CDR3 nucleotides are TGTGCCAGCAGCGGACGTGGACAGGGGTCGAACACTGAAGCTTTCTTT. Amino acid sequence: CASSGRGQGSNTEAFF. The V and J genes are TRBV5-5 and TRBJ1-1; the match to TRBD1 covers 9 bases. V lost 4 bases, J lost 1 base, and 8 bases stayed unmatched. The CDR3 sequence is 16 residues long. CDR1 is SGHKS and CDR2 is YYEKEE in the germline V gene (reference sequence).

Here the CDR3 DNA reads TGCGCCAGCAGCTTCGGGACTAGCGGGGGAGCAGATACGCAGTATTTT. Residues: CASSFGTSGGADTQYF. V and J are TRBV5-1 and TRBJ2-3, with 14 bases fitting TRBD2. This CDR3 region has 16 residues. With 2 bases clipped from V and 4 bases from J, the junction kept 3 bases outside the gene matches. Germline V gene data show CDR1 as SGHRS and CDR2 as YFSETQ.

J is TRBJ2-3 and V is TRBV20-1; 9 bases fit TRBD2. The CDR3 runs to 16 residues. The J segment lost 0 bases and the V segment lost 3 bases, leaving 7 bases of the junction unmatched. CDR1 is DFQATT and CDR2 is SNEGSKA in the germline V gene (reference sequence). The CDR3 DNA is TGCAGTGCTAGCCTGAGACTAGCGGATAGCACAGATACGCAGTATTTT. Protein sequence: CSASLRLADSTDTQYF.

This clonotype was counted at least ten times. V is TRBV25-1 and J is TRBJ2-3; tentatively, D is TRBD1 (5 bases). CDR3 length equals 15 residues. Germline V gene lookup returns CDR1 MGHDK and CDR2 SYGVNS. V lost 3 bases, J lost 2 bases, and 12 bases lay in between. The CDR3 sequence: CASSDPADTTDTQYF. The DNA of the CDR3 is TGTGCCAGCAGTGATCCTGCGGACACCACAGATACGCAGTATTTT.

This clonotype was seen ten or more times. The rearrangement links TRBV5-1 to TRBJ2-7, with D unresolved. This CDR3 has 14 residues. V lost 4 bases, J lost 6 bases, and 17 bases lay in between. CDR1 is SGHRS, CDR2 YFSETQ, per germline. CDR3 DNA sequence: TGCGCCAGCAGCCCCGGTGGGGTTACGGGCGAGCAGTACTTC. This encodes CASSPGGVTGEQYF. Based on the CDR3 plus reference TRBV5-1 and TRBJ2-7, the full variable domain is KAGVTQTPRYLIKTRGQQVTLSCSPISGHRSVSWYQQTPGQGLQFLFEYFSETQRNKGNFPGRFSGRQFSNSRSEMNVSTLELGDSALYLCASSPGGVTGEQYFGPGTRLTVT.

In its sample, this clonotype was seen many times. The V call is TRBV20-1, the J call TRBJ2-2; D is unclear. The CDR3 sequence is 14 residues long. V lost 1 base, J lost 3 bases, and 9 bases lay in between. Germline V gene lookup returns CDR1 DFQATT and CDR2 SNEGSKA (reference sequence). The CDR3 loop is CSARGLGDTGELFF. DNA of the CDR3: TGCAGTGCTAGAGGCCTAGGTGACACCGGGGAGCTGTTTTTT.

The table lists this clonotype with a few counts. CDR3 amino acids: CASSGRQLGYTF. CDR3 nucleotide sequence: TGTGCCAGCAGTGGTCGACAGCTAGGCTACACCTTC. J is TRBJ1-2 and V is TRBV6-1, with D maybe TRBD1 (5 bases). V lost 4 bases, J lost 8 bases, and 11 bases lay in between. Germline assignment: CDR1 MNHNS and CDR2 SASEGT. The CDR3 is 12 residues long.

This clonotype was recorded many times. The chain joins TRBV28 to TRBJ1-1, with TRBD1 as a possible D gene (6 bases). Germline V CDR1 and CDR2: MDHEN, SYDVKM. V was pared by 7 bases and J by 1 base, with 16 bases between. This CDR3 is built from 15 residues. The chain's CDR3 is CASTHSGGRNTEAFF. CDR3 bases: TGTGCCAGCACCCATTCGGGGGGGCGGAACACTGAAGCTTTCTTT.

This clonotype was detected ten times or more. The chain joins TRBV24-1 to TRBJ2-3, with 8 bases matching TRBD1. Unmatched junction bases numbered 13, after V lost 9 bases and J lost 3 bases. The CDR3 loop spans 16 amino acids. Germline V gene lookup returns CDR1 KGHDR and CDR2 SFDVKD. CDR3 DNA: TGTGCCACCTCTCAGGCGAAGCAGGGGGCAACAGATACGCAGTATTTT. Translation gives CATSQAKQGATDTQYF.

This clonotype occurred many times. This chain links TRBV25-1 with TRBJ2-7; D is uncertain. Trimming stripped 3 bases from V and 6 bases from J, with 12 bases between. There are 13 residues in the CDR3. Germline CDR1 and CDR2: MGHDK and SYGVNS. The CDR3 coding sequence is TGTGCCAGCAGTGATGGGCCGGGTACCGAGCAGTACTTC. This codes for CASSDGPGTEQYF.

This clonotype was recorded many times. The chain recombines TRBV20-1 with TRBJ2-1; TRBD2 matches at 11 bases. Germline assignment: CDR1 DFQATT and CDR2 SNEGSKA (reference sequence). V was clipped by 2 bases and J by 7 bases; unmatched bases: 7. The CDR3 is 15 amino acids. Written as DNA, the CDR3 is TGCAGTGCTAGATGGCTAGCGGGGGGAGGGAATGAGCAGTTCTTC. Its protein product is CSARWLAGGGNEQFF.

Many counts were recorded for this clonotype. The chain is built from TRBV20-1 and TRBJ2-7, with D unclear. V was pared by 5 bases and J by 3 bases, with 11 bases between. CDR1 and CDR2 (germline): DFQATT, SNEGSKA (reference sequence). This CDR3 has 12 residues. Here the CDR3 reads CSAGPPGYEQYF. For the CDR3, the DNA is TGCAGTGCTGGACCCCCGGGCTACGAGCAGTACTTC.

This clonotype is a singleton in its sample. The chain uses TRBV20-1 and TRBJ1-1; D call uncertain. The CDR3 totals 13 residues. Germline CDR1 reads DFQATT; CDR2 reads SNEGSKA (reference sequence). The V end was cut by 5 bases, the J end by 1 base, with 11 bases between. The CDR3 DNA reads as TGCAGTGCTGTGGCTACACCGAACACTGAAGCTTTCTTT. Translated: CSAVATPNTEAFF.

This clonotype was found many times. This sequence joins TRBV6-6 and TRBJ1-5; D unclear. Deletions cut 5 bases from V and 9 bases from J, with 20 bases between. The V gene's germline CDR1 is MNHNY and CDR2 SVGAGI (reference sequence). The CDR3 is 15 residues long. The CDR3 loop is CASSQDLSRGSPQHF. The CDR3 DNA sequence: TGTGCCAGCAGTCAAGATTTGTCCCGAGGATCGCCCCAGCATTTT.

This clonotype was counted ten times or more. The chain links TRBV4-1 to TRBJ2-6, with D tentatively TRBD1 (6 bases). V lost 0 bases, J lost 0 bases, and 18 bases lay in between. The CDR3 covers 20 residues. Germline CDR1 is MGHRA and CDR2 is YSYEKL. DNA for the CDR3: TGCGCCAGCAGCCAAGAAGGTCCAGGGGCACTAAGCTCTGGGGCCAACGTCCTGACTTTC. This translates into CASSQEGPGALSSGANVLTF.

The table lists this clonotype with many counts. The chain links TRBV3-1 to TRBJ2-7, with 7 bases fitting TRBD1. The CDR3 sequence is 14 residues long. The trim removed 4 bases at V and 5 bases at J, leaving 8 bases unmatched. The germline V gene has CDR1 LGHDT and CDR2 YNNKEL (reference sequence). CDR3 sequence: CASSLRTGSNEQYF. The DNA of the CDR3 is TGTGCCAGCAGCCTAAGGACAGGCTCAAACGAGCAGTACTTC.

A note on this clonotype: A much larger clone sits a single nucleotide away, making a read error possible. The chain recombines TRBV27 with TRBJ2-4; tentative D call: TRBD1 (6 bases). Germline V lookup: CDR1 MNHEY, CDR2 SMNVEV (reference sequence). The CDR3 is 19 amino acids. The germline V and J ends were trimmed by 5 bases and 0 bases, with 23 bases remaining between them. The CDR3 loop reads CASSQYGTRDVIAKNIQYF. The CDR3 nucleotides read TGTGCCAGCAGTCAATATGGGACAAGGGATGTCATAGCCAAAAACATTCAGTACTTC.

The chain has TRBV29-1 and TRBJ1-1; 7 positions agree with TRBD1. The CDR3 consists of 12 residues. J was trimmed by 8 bases and V by 4 bases; bases with no gene match: 7. The germline gives CDR1 SQVTM, CDR2 ANQGSEA. This CDR3 is CSVGGLGQEAFF. For the CDR3, the DNA is TGCAGCGTTGGAGGTTTGGGACAGGAAGCTTTCTTT.

This clonotype was counted at least ten times. The CDR3 nucleotides read TGTGCCATCAGTGACCTGGGTAGCACTGAAGCTTTCTTT. This codes for CAISDLGSTEAFF. This chain uses TRBV10-3 with TRBJ1-1, with D hard to call. Germline CDR1 ENHRY, CDR2 SYGVKD. The ends were cut back, 3 bases at V and 4 bases at J, with 9 bases in the middle. The CDR3 runs to 13 residues.

In this sample, this clonotype turned up a few times. The V call is TRBV19, the J call TRBJ2-2, with D possibly being TRBD2 (5 bases). CDR1 LNHDA and CDR2 SQIVND come from the germline V gene (reference sequence). V lost 7 bases to trimming and J lost 4 bases, with 13 bases between them. CDR3 size: 14 residues. DNA of the CDR3: TGTGCCAGTACCCTAACTAGTTCCACCGGGGAGCTGTTTTTT. As protein: CASTLTSSTGELFF.

This clonotype was counted ten times or more. The V gene is TRBV7-6, the J gene TRBJ2-2; D remains unclear. This CDR3 has 14 amino acids. V was pared by 4 bases and J by 1 base, with 7 bases between. Germline loops: CDR1 SGHVS, CDR2 FNYEAQ. CDR3 nucleotide sequence: TGTGCCAGCAGCTGGACGCGGAACACCGGGGAGCTGTTTTTT. As protein: CASSWTRNTGELFF.

This clonotype was seen at least ten times. V is TRBV11-1 and J is TRBJ2-7, with 7 bases identical to TRBD1. The CDR3 loop spans 17 amino acids. V gave up 2 bases and J gave up 2 bases; unmatched junction bases: 12. CDR1 SGHAT and CDR2 FQDESV come from the germline V gene (reference sequence). Written as DNA, the CDR3 is TGTGCCAGCAGCTTACCTTCGAAGGGGGCTCTGACCTACGAGCAGTACTTC. Residues: CASSLPSKGALTYEQYF.

The chain carries TRBV7-9 and TRBJ1-5; D gene ambiguous. The CDR3 runs 14 residues. Germline V lookup: CDR1 SEHNR, CDR2 FQNEAQ (reference sequence). V was cut by 3 bases and J by 1 base, with 7 bases left in between. The DNA of the CDR3 is TGTGCCAGCAGCTTTGATGGGAGCAATCAGCCCCAGCATTTT. Residues: CASSFDGSNQPQHF. Using reference TRBV7-9 and TRBJ1-5 for the parts outside the CDR3, the full variable domain is DTGVSQNPRHKITKRGQNVTFRCDPISEHNRLYWYRQTLGQGPEFLTYFQNEAQLEKSRLLSDRFSAERPKGSFSTLEIQRTEQGDSAMYLCASSFDGSNQPQHFGDGTRLSIL.

The table lists this clonotype with many counts. The chain joins TRBV19 to TRBJ2-3; D perhaps matches TRBD1 (5 bases). CDR3 length: 13 residues. V was trimmed by 5 bases and J by 0 bases, leaving 6 bases between them. Looked up from germline, CDR1 is LNHDA and CDR2 is SQIVND (reference sequence). The CDR3, as DNA: TGTGCCAGTAGTCCAGGGAGCACAGATACGCAGTATTTT. This sequence encodes CASSPGSTDTQYF. Full variable domain (rest looked up from reference TRBV19 and TRBJ2-3): DGGITQSPKYLFRKEGQNVTLSCEQNLNHDAMYWYRQDPGQGLRLIYYSQIVNDFQKGDIAEGYSVSREKKESFPLTVTSAQKNPTAFYLCASSPGSTDTQYFGPGTRLTVL.

This clonotype showed up many times. The chain joins TRBV5-1 to TRBJ2-1; a weak D match, TRBD2 (5 bases). The V end lost 7 bases, the J end lost 2 bases, and 10 bases lay between the germline ends. The CDR3 runs 13 residues. Per germline, CDR1 SGHRS and CDR2 YFSETQ. The CDR3 nucleotides are TGCGCCAGCGATGTGGGAGCCTACAATGAGCAGTTCTTC. This translates into CASDVGAYNEQFF.

This clonotype was counted at least ten times. The rearrangement links TRBV5-1 to TRBJ2-1; tentative D call: TRBD1 (6 bases). This CDR3 is built from 14 residues. V was clipped by 3 bases and J by 7 bases, with 14 bases between them. Germline-derived CDR1 and CDR2 are SGHRS and YFSETQ. CDR3 bases: TGCGCCAGCAGCTCTCCAGAAGACAGGAATGAGCAGTTCTTC. It codes for CASSSPEDRNEQFF.

This clonotype has at least ten counts. The CDR3 protein is CSARQAGVRYNEQFF. The CDR3 DNA reads TGCAGTGCTAGGCAAGCGGGAGTCCGATACAATGAGCAGTTCTTC. V gene TRBV20-1 combines with J gene TRBJ2-1; 8 bases agree with TRBD2. J gave up 4 bases and V 3 bases, and 8 bases lay outside the gene matches. The CDR3 runs 15 residues. CDR1 is DFQATT, CDR2 SNEGSKA, per germline (reference sequence).

This clonotype was picked up many times. J is TRBJ2-3 and V is TRBV20-1; the D call may be TRBD1 or TRBD2 (5 bases each). Germline-derived CDR1 and CDR2 are DFQATT and SNEGSKA (reference sequence). V lost 2 bases and J 7 bases, leaving 19 bases between the germline ends. CDR3 length: 15 amino acids. This CDR3 reads CSARLPGPDVNTQYF. DNA for the CDR3: TGCAGTGCTAGACTACCGGGACCGGATGTGAATACGCAGTATTTT.

There are many counts of this clonotype. This chain connects TRBV24-1 to TRBJ2-3, with 8 bases lining up with TRBD1. The CDR3 has 16 amino acids. The germline gives CDR1 KGHDR, CDR2 SFDVKD. With 4 bases clipped from V and 3 bases from J, the junction kept 8 bases outside the gene matches. As DNA, the CDR3 is TGTGCCACCAGTGACCCCGGGACAGGTTGGACAGATACGCAGTATTTT. It specifies CATSDPGTGWTDTQYF.

This clonotype was counted at least ten times. The chain combines TRBV7-2 with TRBJ2-7; 9 nucleotides match TRBD2. V lost 5 bases, J lost 0 bases, and 5 bases stayed unmatched. CDR3 size: 15 residues. Germline loops: CDR1 SGHTA, CDR2 FQGNSA. The DNA of the CDR3 is TGTGCCAGCAGCAAAGGCGGGGGGGGCTCCTACGAGCAGTACTTC. Protein sequence: CASSKGGGGSYEQYF.